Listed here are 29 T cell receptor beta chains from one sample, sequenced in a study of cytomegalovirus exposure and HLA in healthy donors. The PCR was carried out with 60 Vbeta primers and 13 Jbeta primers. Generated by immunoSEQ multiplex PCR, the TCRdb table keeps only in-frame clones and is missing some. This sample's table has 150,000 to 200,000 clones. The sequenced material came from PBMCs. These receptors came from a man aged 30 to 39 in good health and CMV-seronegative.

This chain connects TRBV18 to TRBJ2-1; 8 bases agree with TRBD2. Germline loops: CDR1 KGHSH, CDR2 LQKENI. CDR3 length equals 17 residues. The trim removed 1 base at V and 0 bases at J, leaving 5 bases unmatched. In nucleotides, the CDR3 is TGTGCCAGCTCACCACTGAGCGGGGGAGTCTCCTACAATGAGCAGTTCTTC. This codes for CASSPLSGGVSYNEQFF.

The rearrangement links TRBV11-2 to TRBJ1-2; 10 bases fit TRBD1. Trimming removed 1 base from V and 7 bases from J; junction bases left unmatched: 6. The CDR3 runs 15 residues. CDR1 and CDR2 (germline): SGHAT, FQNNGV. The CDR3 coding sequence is TGTGCCAGCAGCTTAGCCACCGGGACAGGGGTTGGCTACACCTTC. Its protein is CASSLATGTGVGYTF.

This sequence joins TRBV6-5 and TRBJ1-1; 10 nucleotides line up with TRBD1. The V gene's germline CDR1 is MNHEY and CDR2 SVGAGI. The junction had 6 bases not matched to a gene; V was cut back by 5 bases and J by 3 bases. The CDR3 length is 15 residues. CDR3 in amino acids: CASSRRQGADTEAFF. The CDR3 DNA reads TGTGCCAGCAGTCGTAGACAGGGGGCTGACACTGAAGCTTTCTTT.

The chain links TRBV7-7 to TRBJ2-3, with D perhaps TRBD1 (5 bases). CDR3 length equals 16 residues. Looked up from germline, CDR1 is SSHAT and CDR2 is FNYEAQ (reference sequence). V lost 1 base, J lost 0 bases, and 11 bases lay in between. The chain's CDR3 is CASSLGLGDSTDTQYF. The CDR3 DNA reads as TGTGCCAGCAGCTTAGGGTTAGGGGATAGCACAGATACGCAGTATTTT.

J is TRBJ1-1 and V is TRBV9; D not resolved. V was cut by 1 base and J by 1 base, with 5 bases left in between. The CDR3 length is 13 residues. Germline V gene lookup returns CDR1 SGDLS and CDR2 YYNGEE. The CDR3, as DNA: TGTGCCAGCAGCGTAAGAGAGAACACTGAAGCTTTCTTT. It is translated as CASSVRENTEAFF. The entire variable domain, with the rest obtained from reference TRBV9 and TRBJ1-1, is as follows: DSGVTQTPKHLITATGQRVTLRCSPRSGDLSVYWYQQSLDQGLQFLIQYYNGEERAKGNILERFSAQQFPDLHSELNLSSLELGDSALYFCASSVRENTEAFFGQGTRLTVV.

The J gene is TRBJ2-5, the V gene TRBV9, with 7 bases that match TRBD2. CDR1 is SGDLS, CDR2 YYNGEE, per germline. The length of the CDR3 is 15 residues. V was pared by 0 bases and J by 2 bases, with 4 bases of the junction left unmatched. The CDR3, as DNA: TGTGCCAGCAGCGTAGGTCTGCGGGAGCAAGAGACCCAGTACTTC. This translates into CASSVGLREQETQYF.

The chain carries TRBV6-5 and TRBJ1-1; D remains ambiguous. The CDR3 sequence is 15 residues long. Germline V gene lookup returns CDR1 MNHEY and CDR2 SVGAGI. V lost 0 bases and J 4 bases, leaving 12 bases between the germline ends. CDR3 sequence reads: CASSYSPRRSTEAFF. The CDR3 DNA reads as TGTGCCAGCAGTTACTCGCCCCGGCGGAGCACTGAAGCTTTCTTT.

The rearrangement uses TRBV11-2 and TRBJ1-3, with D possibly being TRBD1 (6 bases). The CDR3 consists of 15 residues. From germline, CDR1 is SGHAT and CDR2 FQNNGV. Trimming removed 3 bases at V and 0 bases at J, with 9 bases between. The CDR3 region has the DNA TGTGCCAGCAGCTTCACGGACAGCTCTGGAAACACCATATATTTT. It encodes CASSFTDSSGNTIYF.

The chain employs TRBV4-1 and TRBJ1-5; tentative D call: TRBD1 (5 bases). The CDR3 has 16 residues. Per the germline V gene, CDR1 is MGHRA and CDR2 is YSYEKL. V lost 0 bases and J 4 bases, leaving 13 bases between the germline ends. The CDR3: CASSQDGRVRNQPQHF. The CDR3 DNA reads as TGCGCCAGCAGCCAAGATGGCAGGGTACGGAATCAGCCCCAGCATTTT.

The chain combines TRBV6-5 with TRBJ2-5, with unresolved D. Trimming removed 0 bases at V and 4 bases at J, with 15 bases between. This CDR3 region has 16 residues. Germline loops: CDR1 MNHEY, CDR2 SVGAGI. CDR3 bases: TGTGCCAGCAGTTACTCGAACTTTCCTCTAGTAGAGACCCAGTACTTC. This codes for CASSYSNFPLVETQYF.

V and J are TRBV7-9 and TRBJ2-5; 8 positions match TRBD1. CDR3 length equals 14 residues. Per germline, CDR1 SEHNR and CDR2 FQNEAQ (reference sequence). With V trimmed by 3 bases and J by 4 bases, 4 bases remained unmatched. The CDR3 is CASSFRQGLETQYF. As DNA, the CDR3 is TGTGCCAGCAGCTTCAGACAGGGGCTAGAGACCCAGTACTTC.

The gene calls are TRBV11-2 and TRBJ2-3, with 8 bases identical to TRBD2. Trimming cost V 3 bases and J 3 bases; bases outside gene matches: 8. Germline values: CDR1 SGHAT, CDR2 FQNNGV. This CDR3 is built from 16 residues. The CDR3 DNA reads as TGTGCCAGCAGCTTCGGACGGGGGGGGAGGACAGATACGCAGTATTTT. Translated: CASSFGRGGRTDTQYF.

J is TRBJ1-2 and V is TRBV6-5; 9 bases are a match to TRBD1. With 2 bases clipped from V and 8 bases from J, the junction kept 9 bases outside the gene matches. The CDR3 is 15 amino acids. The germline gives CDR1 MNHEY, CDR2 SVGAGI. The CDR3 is CASSYGNNRGLGYTF. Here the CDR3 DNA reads TGTGCCAGCAGTTACGGAAATAACAGGGGGCTCGGCTACACCTTC.

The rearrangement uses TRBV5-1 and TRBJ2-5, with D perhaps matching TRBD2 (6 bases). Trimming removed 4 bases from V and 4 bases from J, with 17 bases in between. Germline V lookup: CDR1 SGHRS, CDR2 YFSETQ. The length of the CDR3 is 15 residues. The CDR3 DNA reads TGCGCCAGCAGCAGGACTCCATCCGGGGGAGAGACCCAGTACTTC. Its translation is CASSRTPSGGETQYF. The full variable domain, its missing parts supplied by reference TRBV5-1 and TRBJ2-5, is KAGVTQTPRYLIKTRGQQVTLSCSPISGHRSVSWYQQTPGQGLQFLFEYFSETQRNKGNFPGRFSGRQFSNSRSEMNVSTLELGDSALYLCASSRTPSGGETQYFGPGTRLLVL.

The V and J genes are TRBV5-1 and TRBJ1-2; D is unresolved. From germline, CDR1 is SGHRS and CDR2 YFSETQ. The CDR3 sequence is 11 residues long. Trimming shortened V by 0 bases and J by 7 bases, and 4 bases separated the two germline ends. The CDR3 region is CASSLGLGYTF. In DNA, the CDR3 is TGCGCCAGCAGCTTGGGTCTTGGCTACACCTTC.

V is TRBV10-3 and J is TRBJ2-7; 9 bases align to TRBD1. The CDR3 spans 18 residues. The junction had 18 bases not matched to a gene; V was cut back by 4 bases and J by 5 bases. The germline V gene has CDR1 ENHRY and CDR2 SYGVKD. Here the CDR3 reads CAISVRGELTGTGNEQYF. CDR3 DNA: TGTGCCATCAGTGTCCGAGGAGAATTAACCGGGACAGGGAACGAGCAGTACTTC.

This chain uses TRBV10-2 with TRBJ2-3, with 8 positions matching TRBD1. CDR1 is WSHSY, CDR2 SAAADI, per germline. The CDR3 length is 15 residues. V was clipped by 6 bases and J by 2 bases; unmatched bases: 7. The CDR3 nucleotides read TGCGCCAGCAGGCAGGACAGGGACCTCACAGATACGCAGTATTTT. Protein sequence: CASRQDRDLTDTQYF.

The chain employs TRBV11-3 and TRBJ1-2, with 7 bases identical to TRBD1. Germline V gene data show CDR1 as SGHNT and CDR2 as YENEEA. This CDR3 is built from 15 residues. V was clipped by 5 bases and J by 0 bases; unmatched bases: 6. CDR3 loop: CASSNWDSPNYGYTF. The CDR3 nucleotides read TGTGCCAGCAGCAATTGGGACAGTCCTAACTATGGCTACACCTTC.

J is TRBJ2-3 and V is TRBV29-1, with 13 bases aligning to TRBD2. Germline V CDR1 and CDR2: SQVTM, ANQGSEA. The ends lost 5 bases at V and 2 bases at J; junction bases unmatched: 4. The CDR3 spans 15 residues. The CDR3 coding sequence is TGCAGCGTTCTCGGACTAGCGGGGGTCACAGATACGCAGTATTTT. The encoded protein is CSVLGLAGVTDTQYF.

This CDR3 reads CASSQEQASYEQYF. As DNA, the CDR3 is TGCGCCAGCAGCCAAGAACAGGCCTCCTACGAGCAGTACTTC. The rearrangement links TRBV4-1 to TRBJ2-5; tentative D call: TRBD1 (5 bases). The J call may be mistaken, given a closer DNA end match to TRBJ2-7. CDR1 is MGHRA and CDR2 is YSYEKL in the germline V gene. The CDR3 consists of 14 residues.

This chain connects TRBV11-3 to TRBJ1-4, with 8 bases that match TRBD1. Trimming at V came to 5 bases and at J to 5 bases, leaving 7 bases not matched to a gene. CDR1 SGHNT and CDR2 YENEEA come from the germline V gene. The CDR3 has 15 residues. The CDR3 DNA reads TGTGCCAGCAGCCGCAACAGGGGGGACAATGAAAAACTGTTTTTT. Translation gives CASSRNRGDNEKLFF.

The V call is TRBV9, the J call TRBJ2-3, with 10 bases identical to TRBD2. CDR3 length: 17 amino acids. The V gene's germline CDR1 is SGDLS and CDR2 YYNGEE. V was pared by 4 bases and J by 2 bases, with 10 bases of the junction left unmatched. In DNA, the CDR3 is TGTGCCAGCAGCCTAAGGGTAGCGGGGGGTCTCACAGATACGCAGTATTTT. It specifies CASSLRVAGGLTDTQYF.

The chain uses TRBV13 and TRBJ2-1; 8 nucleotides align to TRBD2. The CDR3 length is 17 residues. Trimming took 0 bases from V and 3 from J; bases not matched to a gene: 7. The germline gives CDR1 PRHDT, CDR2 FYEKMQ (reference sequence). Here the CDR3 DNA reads TGTGCCAGCAGCTTAGGCGGAGCGGGAGTGGGCTACAATGAGCAGTTCTTC. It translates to CASSLGGAGVGYNEQFF.

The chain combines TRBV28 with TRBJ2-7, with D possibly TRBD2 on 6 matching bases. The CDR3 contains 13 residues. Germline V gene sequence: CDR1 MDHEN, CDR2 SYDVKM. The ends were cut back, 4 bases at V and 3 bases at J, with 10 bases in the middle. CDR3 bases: TGTGCCAGCAGTTGGGGGGACGGCTACGAGCAGTACTTC. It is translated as CASSWGDGYEQYF.

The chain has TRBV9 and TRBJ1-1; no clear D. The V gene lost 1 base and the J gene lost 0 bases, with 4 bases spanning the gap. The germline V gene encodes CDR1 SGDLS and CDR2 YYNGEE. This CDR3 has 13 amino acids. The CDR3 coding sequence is TGTGCCAGCAGCGTACTAGTGAACACTGAAGCTTTCTTT. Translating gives CASSVLVNTEAFF.

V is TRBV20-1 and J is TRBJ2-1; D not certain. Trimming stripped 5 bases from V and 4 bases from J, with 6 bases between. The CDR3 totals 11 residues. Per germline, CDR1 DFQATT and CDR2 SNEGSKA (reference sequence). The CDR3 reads CSASNYNEQFF. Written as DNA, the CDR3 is TGCAGTGCTTCTAATTACAATGAGCAGTTCTTC.

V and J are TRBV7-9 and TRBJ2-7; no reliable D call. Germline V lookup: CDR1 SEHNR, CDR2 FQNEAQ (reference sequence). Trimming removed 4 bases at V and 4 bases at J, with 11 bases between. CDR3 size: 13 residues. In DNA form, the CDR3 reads TGTGCCAGCAGCTCCACTTCCTTTTACGAGCAGTACTTC. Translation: CASSSTSFYEQYF. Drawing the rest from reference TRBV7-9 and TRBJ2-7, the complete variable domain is DTGVSQNPRHKITKRGQNVTFRCDPISEHNRLYWYRQTLGQGPEFLTYFQNEAQLEKSRLLSDRFSAERPKGSFSTLEIQRTEQGDSAMYLCASSSTSFYEQYFGPGTRLTVT.

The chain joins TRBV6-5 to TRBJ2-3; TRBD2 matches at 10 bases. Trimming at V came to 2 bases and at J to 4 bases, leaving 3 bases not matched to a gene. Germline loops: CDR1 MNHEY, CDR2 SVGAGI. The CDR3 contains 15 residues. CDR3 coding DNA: TGTGCCAGCAGTTACAGCGGGAGGGGCCCAGATACGCAGTATTTT. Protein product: CASSYSGRGPDTQYF.

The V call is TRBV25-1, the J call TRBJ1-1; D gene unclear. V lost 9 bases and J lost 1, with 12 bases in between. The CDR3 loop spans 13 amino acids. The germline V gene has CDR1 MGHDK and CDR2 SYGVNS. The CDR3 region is CASQTYENTEAFF. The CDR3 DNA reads TGTGCCAGTCAGACTTATGAGAACACTGAAGCTTTCTTT.